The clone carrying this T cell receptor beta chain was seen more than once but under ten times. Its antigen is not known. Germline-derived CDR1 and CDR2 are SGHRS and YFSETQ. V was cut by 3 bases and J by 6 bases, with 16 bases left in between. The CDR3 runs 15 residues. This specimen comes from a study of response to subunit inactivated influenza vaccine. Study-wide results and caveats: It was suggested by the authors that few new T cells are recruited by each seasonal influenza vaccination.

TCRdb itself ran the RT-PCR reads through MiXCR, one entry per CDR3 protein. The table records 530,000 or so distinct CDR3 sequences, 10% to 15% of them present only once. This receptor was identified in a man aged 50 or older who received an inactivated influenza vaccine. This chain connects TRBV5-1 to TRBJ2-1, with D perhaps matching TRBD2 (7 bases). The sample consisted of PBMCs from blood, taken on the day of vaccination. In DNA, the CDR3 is TGCGCCAGCAGCTCCGTGGGGGGGCTGGGCAATGAGCAGTTCTTC. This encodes CASSSVGGLGNEQFF.